This T cell receptor (beta chain) was recovered during a study of CD8+CD57+ T cells in acquired aplastic anemia. Points from the study as a whole: There were around 28 CD8+ CDR3 sequences that occurred in both patients and controls.

This clonotype was counted once. The antigen is undetermined. Since a much larger clone is just one base distant, this may be a read error. CDR3 length: 13 amino acids. Researchers used genomic DNA as the template to profile TCR beta VDJ and CDR3. One entry per CDR3 protein, called by TCRdb with MiXCR from the reads. Counted here are some 180,000 distinct CDR3 sequences, 45% to 50% occurring once; the ten biggest clones make up 2.5% to 3.5%. Input material: sorted CD4+, CD8+, or CD8+CD57+ T cells (not recorded which) from PBMCs. The source is a human donor in good health. This chain connects TRBV12-3 or TRBV12-4 to TRBJ2-1, with D perhaps TRBD1 or TRBD2 (5 bases each). This chain's CDR3 is CAGRETTANEQFF. In DNA, the CDR3 is TGTGCCGGCAGGGAGACTACAGCGAATGAGCAGTTCTTC.